These T cell receptor beta chains were read from a single sample in a study of vaccination effects on CD4 cells after COVID-19. These receptors' targets are unknown. Assay: immunoSEQ multiplex PCR; the TCRdb copy retains only in-frame clones and omits some. The table shows fewer than 25,000 clones, with approximately 70% occurring only once. Source: CD4+ T cells from PBMCs cultured with HCoV-OC43 spike peptides, taken before COVID-19 vaccination. These receptors were collected from a human donor who received a COVID-19 vaccine. Each CDR3 is given with its conserved first and last residue. The D gene is left open where the match is weak. Expanded clones get a size class; other rows say once, few or many, or leave the size out.

j_call clone_size d_call v_call cdr3_aa cdr3_nt
TRBJ1-5 NA NA TRBV2 CASNWVPNQPQHF TGTGCCAGCAATTGGGTCCCCAATCAGCCCCAGCATTTT
TRBJ1-4 NA NA TRBV4-1 CASSPLGLEQGGSREKLFF TGCGCCAGCAGCCCCTTAGGTTTGGAGCAGGGAGGAAGTAGGGAAAAACTGTTTTTT
TRBJ1-5 NA NA TRBV12-3/TRBV12-4 CASSLLLNQPQHF TGTGCCAGCAGTTTATTATTAAATCAGCCCCAGCATTTT
TRBJ2-1 NA NA TRBV11-2 CASKRSGSYNEQFF TGTGCCAGCAAAAGGAGTGGGTCCTACAATGAGCAGTTCTTC
TRBJ2-2 NA TRBD2 TRBV9 CASSASSGNTGELFF TGTGCCAGCAGCGCCTCTAGCGGAAACACCGGGGAGCTGTTTTTT
TRBJ1-4 NA NA TRBV7-8 CASSFSLRNTNEKLFF TGTGCCAGCAGCTTCTCCTTACGGAACACCAATGAAAAACTGTTTTTT
TRBJ2-2 NA TRBD2 TRBV18 CASSAGLAVPGELFF TGTGCCAGCTCAGCGGGACTAGCGGTTCCCGGGGAGCTGTTTTTT
TRBJ2-2 NA NA TRBV5-5 CASSLGSGIILGELFF TGTGCCAGCAGCTTGGGATCAGGGATCATCCTCGGGGAGCTGTTTTTT
TRBJ2-7 few NA TRBV4-1 CASSQVSGAYEQYF TGCGCCAGCAGCCAAGTGTCAGGGGCCTACGAGCAGTACTTC
TRBJ2-7 few NA TRBV24-1 CATSDFPTGRSYYEQYF TGTGCCACCAGTGATTTCCCTACAGGGCGTTCATACTACGAGCAGTACTTC
TRBJ1-1 NA NA TRBV11-2 CASSFGSANTEAFF TGTGCCAGCAGCTTTGGCTCTGCGAACACTGAAGCTTTCTTT
TRBJ2-3 NA NA TRBV5-1 CASSSIRSTDTQYF TGCGCCAGCAGCTCGATACGGAGCACAGATACGCAGTATTTT
TRBJ2-5 once NA TRBV28 CASSLLGWSGQETQYF TGTGCCAGCAGTTTATTAGGGTGGTCGGGCCAAGAGACCCAGTACTTC
TRBJ2-5 NA TRBD2 TRBV7-6 CASSDSSGGGGETQYF TGTGCCAGCAGCGACAGTAGCGGGGGAGGTGGGGAGACCCAGTACTTC
TRBJ1-1 NA NA TRBV11-3 CASSLSQIGGPDTEAFF TGTGCCAGCAGCCTGAGTCAGATTGGCGGGCCAGACACTGAAGCTTTCTTT
TRBJ2-7 NA NA TRBV7-8 CASSEEGHSYEQYF TGTGCCAGCAGCGAAGAGGGCCACTCCTACGAGCAGTACTTC
TRBJ1-5 few TRBD1 TRBV19 CASKQGGLSNQPQHF TGTGCCAGTAAGCAGGGGGGTCTTAGCAATCAGCCCCAGCATTTT
TRBJ2-1 NA TRBD2 TRBV27 CASHRMADLAGKNEQFF TGTGCCAGCCATCGCATGGCCGATCTAGCGGGAAAGAATGAGCAGTTCTTC
TRBJ1-2 few TRBD1 TRBV6-5 CASREDRGPYGYTF TGTGCCAGCAGGGAGGACAGGGGACCCTATGGCTACACCTTC
TRBJ1-1 NA NA TRBV5-1 CASSLGTVLNTEAFF TGCGCCAGCAGCTTGGGGACAGTGTTGAACACTGAAGCTTTCTTT
TRBJ1-3 NA NA TRBV6-1 CASSVQTPSRAGNTIYF TGTGCCAGCAGTGTCCAGACTCCCTCAAGGGCCGGAAACACCATATATTTT
TRBJ2-2 NA NA TRBV5-1 CASSLTPGELFF TGCGCCAGCAGCCTTACTCCCGGGGAGCTGTTTTTT
TRBJ2-1 NA NA TRBV3-1/TRBV3-2 CASSQGPRNNEQFF TGTGCCAGCAGCCAAGGGCCTAGGAATAATGAGCAGTTCTTC
TRBJ2-1 NA TRBD2 TRBV5-6 CASRRAGGAYNEQFF TGTGCCAGCCGAAGGGCCGGGGGGGCATACAATGAGCAGTTCTTC
TRBJ1-2 NA NA TRBV4-1 CASSQELQGGYGYTF TGCGCCAGCAGCCAAGAATTACAGGGAGGATATGGCTACACCTTC
TRBJ2-3 NA NA TRBV7-6 CASSLAVPDTQYF TGTGCCAGCAGCTTAGCAGTTCCCGATACGCAGTATTTT
TRBJ2-7 NA TRBD2 TRBV6-5 CASTQRGVIYEQYF TGTGCCAGCACCCAGCGGGGGGTGATCTACGAGCAGTACTTC
TRBJ1-5 once NA TRBV6-1 CASSESGGRQPQHF TGTGCCAGCAGTGAATCGGGGGGCCGTCAGCCCCAGCATTTT
TRBJ1-1 NA TRBD1 TRBV6-5 CASNVQGRTFF TGTGCCAGCAACGTACAGGGGAGAACTTTCTTT
TRBJ1-1 NA NA TRBV27 CASKGQGRNTEAFF TGTGCCAGCAAAGGGCAGGGGAGAAACACTGAAGCTTTCTTT
TRBJ2-1 NA TRBD2 TRBV18 CASSPPTSGGAYNEQFF TGTGCCAGCTCACCACCGACTAGCGGGGGGGCCTACAATGAGCAGTTCTTC
TRBJ1-6 NA TRBD1 TRBV6-4 CASSPGTGENSPLHF TGTGCCAGCAGTCCCGGGACAGGAGAGAATTCACCCCTCCACTTT
TRBJ1-1 NA NA TRBV27 CASSSDQRVNTEAFF TGTGCCAGCAGTTCGGATCAGAGGGTGAACACTGAAGCTTTCTTT
TRBJ1-2 NA NA TRBV7-8 CASSPRGGPGYTF TGTGCCAGCAGCCCAAGGGGGGGACCTGGCTACACCTTC
TRBJ2-7 NA TRBD1 TRBV6-1 CASSELGQGAYEQYF TGTGCCAGCAGTGAACTGGGACAGGGGGCCTACGAGCAGTACTTC
TRBJ2-7 NA NA TRBV9 CASSVGRGLTYEQYF TGTGCCAGCAGCGTAGGTCGGGGATTGACCTACGAGCAGTACTTC
TRBJ1-6 NA TRBD1 TRBV7-6 CASSVSSPGQGTSPLHF TGTGCCAGCAGCGTTAGTTCCCCGGGACAGGGGACCTCACCCCTCCACTTT
TRBJ2-2 few TRBD2 TRBV24-1 CATSEPGLANTGELFF TGTGCCACCAGTGAGCCGGGACTAGCAAACACCGGGGAGCTGTTTTTT
TRBJ1-1 NA NA TRBV2 CASSVRVVAFF TGTGCCAGCAGTGTCAGGGTGGTGGCTTTCTTT
TRBJ2-1 NA NA TRBV5-1 CASSDRVRFYNEQFF TGCGCCAGCAGTGATAGGGTCCGTTTTTACAATGAGCAGTTCTTC
TRBJ1-3 few TRBD1 TRBV7-9 CASSFGQGASGNTIYF TGTGCCAGCAGCTTTGGACAGGGGGCCTCTGGAAACACCATATATTTT
TRBJ2-5 NA NA TRBV11-3 CASSLGETQYF TGTGCCAGCAGCTTAGGGGAGACCCAGTACTTC
TRBJ2-1 NA NA TRBV10-3 CAISEQGSYNEQFF TGTGCCATCAGTGAGCAGGGGTCCTACAATGAGCAGTTCTTC
TRBJ2-3 few TRBD2 TRBV7-9 CASSSRGGQVDTQYF TGTGCCAGCAGCTCCCGGGGGGGCCAGGTAGATACGCAGTATTTT
TRBJ2-2 NA NA TRBV5-1 CASSSTGRDTGELFF TGCGCCAGCAGCTCGACAGGGAGGGACACCGGGGAGCTGTTTTTT
TRBJ1-2 NA TRBD1 TRBV5-4 CASSLGGLSNYGYTF TGTGCCAGCAGCTTAGGGGGCCTTTCTAACTATGGCTACACCTTC
TRBJ2-7 NA NA TRBV7-8 CASSLLAQGSGFGEQYF TGTGCCAGCAGCTTGTTGGCCCAGGGGAGTGGGTTCGGAGAGCAGTACTTC
TRBJ1-5 NA NA TRBV6-2/TRBV6-3 CASSGPRAVSNQPQHF TGTGCCAGCAGTGGCCCCCGGGCAGTTAGCAATCAGCCCCAGCATTTT
TRBJ1-4 NA TRBD1 TRBV19 CASSLQGAVEKLFF TGTGCCAGTAGTCTACAGGGGGCCGTTGAAAAACTGTTTTTT
TRBJ2-1 NA TRBD2 TRBV18 CASSGGSSDNEQFF TGTGCCAGCTCAGGCGGGAGTTCCGACAATGAGCAGTTCTTC
TRBJ2-5 NA TRBD1 TRBV5-4 CASSGRQGAIGETQYF TGTGCCAGCAGCGGGAGACAGGGGGCAATAGGGGAGACCCAGTACTTC